This passage covers 15 T cell receptor beta chains from one sample sequenced in a study of blood T cells in healthy people across ages. A second PCR of 7 to 11 cycles used a sample-barcoded 5' primer and a J-beta primer mix. MiXCR was run by TCRdb on the 5' RACE reads, yielding one entry per CDR3 protein. The data show 250,000 to 300,000 distinct CDR3 sequences, 25% to 30% seen once. Sequencing input: blood. These receptors all come from a woman in her 70s in good health.

This rearrangement joins TRBV13 to TRBJ2-5; no firm D call. Trimming left V 0 bases short and J 5 bases short, with 10 bases between. CDR3 length equals 14 residues. Germline V CDR1 and CDR2: PRHDT, FYEKMQ (reference sequence). The CDR3 DNA follows: TGTGCCAGCAGCTTAGGTCGACGGGTGGAGACCCAGTACTTC. Protein product: CASSLGRRVETQYF. Full variable domain (remainder filled in from reference TRBV13 and TRBJ2-5): AAGVIQSPRHLIKEKRETATLKCYPIPRHDTVYWYQQGPGQDPQFLISFYEKMQSDKGSIPDRFSAQQFSDYHSELNMSSLELGDSALYFCASSLGRRVETQYFGPGTRLLVL.

Concerning this clonotype itself: The junction shows a germline mismatch at one end, possibly a read error. This chain connects TRBV6-5 to TRBJ1-2, with D possibly matching TRBD1 (5 bases). CDR3 length: 16 amino acids. Germline assignment: CDR1 MNHEY and CDR2 SVGAGI. DNA of the CDR3: TGTGCCAGCAGAAACACTCCAGGGTTGGGGAACTATGGCTACGCCTTC. Its protein is CASRNTPGLGNYGYAF.

This clonotype appeared a few times. This chain joins TRBV12-3 or TRBV12-4 and TRBJ2-5; 9 nucleotides align to TRBD2. There are 17 residues in the CDR3. V was pared by 3 bases and J by 3 bases, with 11 bases of the junction left unmatched. The CDR3 loop reads CASSFGQAGGHKETQYF. The CDR3 coding sequence is TGTGCCAGCAGTTTCGGCCAAGCGGGAGGTCACAAAGAGACCCAGTACTTC.

This chain links TRBV29-1 with TRBJ2-7; 9 bases are shared with TRBD1. CDR3 length: 13 amino acids. Unmatched junction bases numbered 10, after V lost 7 bases and J lost 6 bases. CDR1 is SQVTM and CDR2 is ANQGSEA in the germline V gene. As DNA, the CDR3 is TGCAGCGCCTCCGGGACAGGGCGTCTCGAGCAGTACTTC. The encoded protein is CSASGTGRLEQYF.

This clonotype appeared a few times. Germline and junction disagree at one end, which may indicate a read error. The chain employs TRBV7-6 and TRBJ2-1; D possibly corresponds to TRBD1 (5 bases). This CDR3 is built from 15 residues. Looked up from germline, CDR1 is SGHVS and CDR2 is FNYEAQ. In nucleotides, the CDR3 is TGTGCCGGCAGCTTACGGCCCGCCGAAGGGGATGAGCAGTTCTTC. Its translation: CAGSLRPAEGDEQFF.

To note about this clonotype: The junction differs from germline at one of its ends, possibly a read error. V is TRBV18 and J is TRBJ1-3; TRBD1 matches at 8 bases. CDR3 length equals 15 residues. Germline V CDR1 and CDR2: KGHSH, LQKENI. The CDR3 sequence is CASRQGISSGSTIYF. The CDR3 DNA follows: TGTGCCAGTCGACAGGGGATTTCCTCTGGAAGCACCATATATTTT.

This clonotype was observed a few times. The chain is built from TRBV6-6 and TRBJ1-1; 9 nucleotides agree with TRBD1. CDR3 length: 14 amino acids. J lost 8 bases, V lost 2 bases, and 6 bases had no gene match. CDR1 is MNHNY, CDR2 SVGAGI, per germline (reference sequence). In DNA, the CDR3 is TGTGCCAGCAGTTACGACAGGGGGGTAACGGAAGCTTTCTTT. Encoded protein: CASSYDRGVTEAFF.

V and J are TRBV7-9 and TRBJ2-2; TRBD2 matches 9 bases. The junction had 10 bases not matched to a gene; V was cut back by 5 bases and J by 6 bases. The CDR3 has 16 amino acids. Per germline, CDR1 SEHNR and CDR2 FQNEAQ (reference sequence). CDR3 loop: CASSPIAGDLAGELFF. The DNA of the CDR3 is TGTGCCAGCAGCCCTATAGCGGGAGACCTCGCCGGGGAGCTGTTTTTT.

V usage is TRBV9 and J usage is TRBJ1-2, with 8 bases that match TRBD1. The CDR3 extends over 16 amino acids. Germline lookup yields CDR1 SGDLS and CDR2 YYNGEE. Trimming cost V 4 bases and J 8 bases; bases outside gene matches: 16. Written as DNA, the CDR3 is TGTGCCAGCAGCCAAAATCCGGGACAGGACACGGGGGGCTACACCTTC. Protein product: CASSQNPGQDTGGYTF.

Only a few counts were recorded for this clonotype. This chain connects TRBV20-1 to TRBJ1-1; D unresolved. The V end was cut by 4 bases, the J end by 5 bases, with 17 bases between. Germline V CDR1 and CDR2: DFQATT, SNEGSKA (reference sequence). CDR3 size: 14 residues. The CDR3 is CSAIPQGIGTEAFF. DNA of the CDR3: TGCAGTGCTATACCCCAAGGCATTGGAACTGAAGCTTTCTTT.

This clonotype was counted only a few times. The chain joins TRBV5-1 to TRBJ1-1; TRBD1 might be the D (5 bases). This CDR3 is built from 14 residues. From germline, CDR1 is SGHRS and CDR2 YFSETQ. Trimming took off 1 base at V and 1 base at J, with 8 bases between the two ends. CDR3 sequence (DNA): TGCGCCAGCAGCTTGTCAGGGTCGAACACTGAAGCTTTCTTT. Translating gives CASSLSGSNTEAFF.

This clonotype appeared a few times. This sequence joins TRBV11-2 and TRBJ2-2; D gene unclear. The CDR3 sequence is 14 residues long. Per the germline V gene, CDR1 is SGHAT and CDR2 is FQNNGV. V was cut by 3 bases and J by 6 bases, with 11 bases left in between. CDR3 protein: CASSFLTVSGELFF. CDR3 in DNA: TGTGCCAGCAGCTTCCTAACCGTCTCCGGGGAGCTGTTTTTT.

The gene calls are TRBV19 and TRBJ2-1; D may be TRBD2 (5 bases). The CDR3 sequence is 15 residues long. The V end was cut by 0 bases, the J end by 2 bases, with 8 bases between. Per germline, CDR1 LNHDA and CDR2 SQIVND (reference sequence). CDR3 region: CASSIEGVAYNEQFF. For the CDR3, the DNA is TGTGCCAGTAGTATAGAGGGAGTCGCCTACAATGAGCAGTTCTTC.

The chain links TRBV2 to TRBJ2-5, with 14 bases matching TRBD2. Matching the DNA end better, TRBJ2-1 makes the J call doubtful. CDR1 and CDR2 (germline): SNHLY, FYNNEI. This CDR3 region has 13 residues. CDR3 in amino acids: CASGTSGSNEQFF. The CDR3 DNA follows: TGTGCCAGCGGGACTAGCGGGAGCAATGAGCAGTTCTTC.

The J gene is TRBJ2-7, the V gene TRBV7-9; TRBD2 matches 11 bases. This CDR3 is built from 15 residues. V was clipped by 4 bases and J by 5 bases; unmatched bases: 7. Germline V gene data show CDR1 as SEHNR and CDR2 as FQNEAQ (reference sequence). This CDR3 is CASSSRTSGSHEQYF. As DNA, the CDR3 is TGTGCCAGCAGCTCGAGAACTAGCGGGAGCCACGAGCAGTACTTC.